This TCR beta chain was captured in a study of blood T cell repertoires in COVID-19. Across the study: Sample material is recorded as cDNA or gDNA derived from T cells, B-cell-depleted T cells, or PBMCs.

The assay was immunoSEQ multiplex PCR, and TCRdb's table has in-frame clones only and misses some. The table shows 470,000 or so clones, with approximately 90% occurring only once. With regard to this clone: Other DNA sequences in this specimen translate into the identical CDR3.

CDR3 size: 14 residues. V was shortened by 1 base and J by 0 bases, with 7 bases between the two germline ends. The germline CDR1 and CDR2 sequences are SGHRS and YFSETQ. The origin of this receptor is a young woman with acute or convalescent COVID-19. Source material: peripheral blood. The V gene is TRBV5-1, the J gene TRBJ1-1, with D tentatively TRBD1 (5 bases). CDR3 sequence reads: CASSLTGMNTEAFF. For the CDR3, the DNA is TGCGCCAGCAGCTTGACAGGCATGAACACTGAAGCTTTCTTT.